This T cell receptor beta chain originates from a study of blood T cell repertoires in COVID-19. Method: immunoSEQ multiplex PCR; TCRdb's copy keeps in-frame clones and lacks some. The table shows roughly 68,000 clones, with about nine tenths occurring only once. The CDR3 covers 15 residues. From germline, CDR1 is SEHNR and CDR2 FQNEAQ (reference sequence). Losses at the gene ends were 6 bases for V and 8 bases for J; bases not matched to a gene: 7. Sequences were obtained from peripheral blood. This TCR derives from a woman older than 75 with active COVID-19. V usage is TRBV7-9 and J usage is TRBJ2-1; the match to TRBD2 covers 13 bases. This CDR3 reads CASRGTSGMDDEQFF. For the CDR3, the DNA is TGTGCCAGCAGGGGGACTAGCGGGATGGATGATGAGCAGTTCTTC.